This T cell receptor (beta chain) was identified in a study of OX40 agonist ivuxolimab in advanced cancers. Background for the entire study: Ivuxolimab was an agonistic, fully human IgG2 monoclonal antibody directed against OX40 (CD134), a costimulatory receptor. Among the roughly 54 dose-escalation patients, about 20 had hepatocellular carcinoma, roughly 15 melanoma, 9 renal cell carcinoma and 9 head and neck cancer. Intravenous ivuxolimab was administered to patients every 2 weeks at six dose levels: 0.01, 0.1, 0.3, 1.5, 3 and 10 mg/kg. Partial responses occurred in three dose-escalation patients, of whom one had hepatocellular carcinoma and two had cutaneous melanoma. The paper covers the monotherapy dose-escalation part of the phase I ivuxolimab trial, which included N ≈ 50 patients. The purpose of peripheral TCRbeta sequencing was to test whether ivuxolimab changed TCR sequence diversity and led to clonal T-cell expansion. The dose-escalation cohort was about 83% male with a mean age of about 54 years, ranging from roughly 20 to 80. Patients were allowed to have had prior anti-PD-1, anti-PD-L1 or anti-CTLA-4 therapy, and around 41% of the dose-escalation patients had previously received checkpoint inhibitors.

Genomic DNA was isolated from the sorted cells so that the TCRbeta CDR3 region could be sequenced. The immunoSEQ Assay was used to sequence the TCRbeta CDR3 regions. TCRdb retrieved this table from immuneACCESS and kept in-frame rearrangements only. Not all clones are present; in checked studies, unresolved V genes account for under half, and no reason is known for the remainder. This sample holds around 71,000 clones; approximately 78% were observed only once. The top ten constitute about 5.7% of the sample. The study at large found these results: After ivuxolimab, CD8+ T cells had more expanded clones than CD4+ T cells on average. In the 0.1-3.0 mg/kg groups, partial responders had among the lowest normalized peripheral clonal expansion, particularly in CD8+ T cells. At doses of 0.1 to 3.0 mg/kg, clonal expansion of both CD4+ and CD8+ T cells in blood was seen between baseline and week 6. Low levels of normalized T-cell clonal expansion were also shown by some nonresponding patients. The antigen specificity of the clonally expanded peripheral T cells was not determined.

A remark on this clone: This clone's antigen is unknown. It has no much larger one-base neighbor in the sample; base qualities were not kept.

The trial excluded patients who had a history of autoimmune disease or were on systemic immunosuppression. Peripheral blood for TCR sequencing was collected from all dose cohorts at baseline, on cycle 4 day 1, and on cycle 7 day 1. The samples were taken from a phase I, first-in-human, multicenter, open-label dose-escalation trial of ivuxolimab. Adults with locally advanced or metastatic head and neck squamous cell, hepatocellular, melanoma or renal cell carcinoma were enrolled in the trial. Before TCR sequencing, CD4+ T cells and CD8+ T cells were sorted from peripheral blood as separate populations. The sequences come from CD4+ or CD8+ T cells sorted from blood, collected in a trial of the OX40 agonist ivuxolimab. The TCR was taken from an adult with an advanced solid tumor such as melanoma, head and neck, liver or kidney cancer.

Here the CDR3 is given as CASSKTGQGFQPQHF. The sequenced DNA is TGTGCCAGCAGCAAAACGGGACAGGGTTTTCAGCCCCAGCATTTT. The chain joins TRBV21-1 to TRBJ1-5; whether TRBD1, the table's D call, matches the DNA was not checked. TRBV21-1 is termed a pseudogene. The CDR3 starts with the cysteine, ends with the phenylalanine, and has 15 residues. The read is trimmed to its CDR3 DNA, 45 bases read in frame from base 1.